This T cell receptor (beta chain) stems from a study of CD8+ T cells in alopecia areata. The CDR3 is 13 residues long. From germline, CDR1 is SQVTM and CDR2 ANQGSEA. J gave up 12 bases and V 6 bases, and 11 bases lay outside the gene matches. RNA, once extracted, was reverse transcribed into cDNA for use as the sequencing template. The protocol was immunoSEQ multiplex PCR, while the TCRdb copy is restricted to in-frame clones and leaves out a portion. The table includes over 85,000 clones, about three quarters detected once. Stated treatment: oral pan-JAK inhibitor, 5-10 mg twice daily. The chain joins TRBV29-1 to TRBJ1-1; TRBD1 aligns across 12 bases. The clonotype comes from a human donor with alopecia areata. The material was CD8+ T cells sorted from blood, obtained at week 44, from a patient treated with tofacitinib. In DNA form, the CDR3 reads TGCAGCGTCGGGGACAGGGGGCGACCCGAATCTTTCTTT. Translating it yields CSVGDRGRPESFF.